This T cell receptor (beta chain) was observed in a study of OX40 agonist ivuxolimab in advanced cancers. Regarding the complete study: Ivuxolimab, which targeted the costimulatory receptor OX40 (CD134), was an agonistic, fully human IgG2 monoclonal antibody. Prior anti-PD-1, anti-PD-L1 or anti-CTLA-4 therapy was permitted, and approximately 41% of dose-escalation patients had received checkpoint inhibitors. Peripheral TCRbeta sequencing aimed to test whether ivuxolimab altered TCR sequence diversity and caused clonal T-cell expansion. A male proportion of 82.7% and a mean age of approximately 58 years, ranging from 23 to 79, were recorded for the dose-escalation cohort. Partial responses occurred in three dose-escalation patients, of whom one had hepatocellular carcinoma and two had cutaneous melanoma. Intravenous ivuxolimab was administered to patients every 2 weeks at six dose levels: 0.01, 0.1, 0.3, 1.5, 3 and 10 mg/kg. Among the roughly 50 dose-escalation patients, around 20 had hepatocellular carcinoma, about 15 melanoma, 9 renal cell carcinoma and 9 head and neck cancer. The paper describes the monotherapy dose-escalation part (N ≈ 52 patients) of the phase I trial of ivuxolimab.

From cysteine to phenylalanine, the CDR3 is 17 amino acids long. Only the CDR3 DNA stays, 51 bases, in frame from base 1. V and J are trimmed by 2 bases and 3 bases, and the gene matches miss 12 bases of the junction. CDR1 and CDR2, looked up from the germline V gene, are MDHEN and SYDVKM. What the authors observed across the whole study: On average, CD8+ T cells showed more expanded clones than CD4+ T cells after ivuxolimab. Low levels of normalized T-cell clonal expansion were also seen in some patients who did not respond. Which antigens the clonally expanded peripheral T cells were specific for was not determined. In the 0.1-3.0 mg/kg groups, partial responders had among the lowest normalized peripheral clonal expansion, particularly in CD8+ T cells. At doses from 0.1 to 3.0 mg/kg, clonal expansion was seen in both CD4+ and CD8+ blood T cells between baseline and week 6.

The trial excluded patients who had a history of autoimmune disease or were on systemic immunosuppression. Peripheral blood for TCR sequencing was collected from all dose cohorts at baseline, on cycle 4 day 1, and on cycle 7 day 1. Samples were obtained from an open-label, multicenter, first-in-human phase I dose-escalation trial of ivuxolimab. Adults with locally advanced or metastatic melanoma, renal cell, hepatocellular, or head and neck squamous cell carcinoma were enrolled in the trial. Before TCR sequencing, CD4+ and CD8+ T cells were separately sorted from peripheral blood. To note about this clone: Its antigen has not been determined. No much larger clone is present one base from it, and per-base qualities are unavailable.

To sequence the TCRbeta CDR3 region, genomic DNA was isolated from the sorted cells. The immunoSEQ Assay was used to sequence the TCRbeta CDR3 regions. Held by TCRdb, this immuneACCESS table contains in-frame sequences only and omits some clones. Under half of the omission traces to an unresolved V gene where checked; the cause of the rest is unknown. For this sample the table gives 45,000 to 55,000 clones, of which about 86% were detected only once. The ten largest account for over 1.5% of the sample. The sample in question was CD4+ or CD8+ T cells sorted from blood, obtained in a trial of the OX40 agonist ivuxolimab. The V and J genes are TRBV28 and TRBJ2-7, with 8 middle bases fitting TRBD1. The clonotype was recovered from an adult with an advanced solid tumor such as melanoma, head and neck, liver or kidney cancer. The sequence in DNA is TGTGCCAGCAGTTTAGGCCTATTTCACAGGGGGAACTACGAGCAGTACTTC. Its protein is CASSLGLFHRGNYEQYF.